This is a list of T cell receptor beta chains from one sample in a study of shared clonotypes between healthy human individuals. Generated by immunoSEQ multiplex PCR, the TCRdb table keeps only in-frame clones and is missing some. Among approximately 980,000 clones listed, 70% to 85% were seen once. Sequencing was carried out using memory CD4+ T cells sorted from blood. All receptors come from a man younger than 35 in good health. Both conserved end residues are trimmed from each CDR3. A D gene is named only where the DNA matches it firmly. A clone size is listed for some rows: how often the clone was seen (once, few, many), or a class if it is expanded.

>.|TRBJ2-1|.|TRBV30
AWTSYNEQF
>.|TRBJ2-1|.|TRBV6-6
ASSSRLAYNEQF
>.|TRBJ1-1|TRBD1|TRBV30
AWRGQGARTEAF
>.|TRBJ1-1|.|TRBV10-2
ASRSLSGTEAF
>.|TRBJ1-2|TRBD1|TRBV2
ASSGQGDYGYT
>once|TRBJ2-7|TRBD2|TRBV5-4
ASSLALGLAGESYEQY
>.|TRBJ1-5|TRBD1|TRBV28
ASSRGGTHSNQPQH
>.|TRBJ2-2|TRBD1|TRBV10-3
AISEDRGRTGELF
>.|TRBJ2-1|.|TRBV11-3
ASSLYSGKANEQF
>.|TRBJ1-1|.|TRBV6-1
ASSEDRSTEAF
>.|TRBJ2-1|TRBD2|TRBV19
ASSKPTSGGVQF
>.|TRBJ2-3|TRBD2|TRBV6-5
ASRRTSGTDTQY
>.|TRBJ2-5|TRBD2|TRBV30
AWTVAGEGGTQY
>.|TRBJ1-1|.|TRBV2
ASSEQGAEAF
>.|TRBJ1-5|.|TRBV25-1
ASSGDRAQGQPQH
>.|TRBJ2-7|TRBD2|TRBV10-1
ASSGLADLRTYEQY
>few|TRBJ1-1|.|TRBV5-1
ASSGDTGTEAF
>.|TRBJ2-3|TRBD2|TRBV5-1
ASRRTSGPDTQY
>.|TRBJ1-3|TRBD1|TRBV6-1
ASSVSDRAFSGNTIY
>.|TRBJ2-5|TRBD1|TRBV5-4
ASSTQGEWETQY
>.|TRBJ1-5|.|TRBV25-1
ASSEGGAKQPQH
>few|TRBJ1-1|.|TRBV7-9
ASSSLNEAF
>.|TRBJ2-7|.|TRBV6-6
ASSSTSYEQY
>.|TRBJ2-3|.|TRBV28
ASSSGGMADTQY
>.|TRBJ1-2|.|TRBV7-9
ASSENYGYT
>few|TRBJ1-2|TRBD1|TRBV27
ASSLGRTGDNYGYT
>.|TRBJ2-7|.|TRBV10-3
AISGSGAGSYEQY
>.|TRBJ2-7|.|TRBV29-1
SAGTGGGQLAGAGEQY
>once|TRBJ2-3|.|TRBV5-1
ASSLALPGIDTQY
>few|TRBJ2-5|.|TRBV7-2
ASSLASSAMRGAQY
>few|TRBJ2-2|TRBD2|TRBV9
ASSVAGTSMTGELF
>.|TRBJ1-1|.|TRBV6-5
ATVFMNTEAF
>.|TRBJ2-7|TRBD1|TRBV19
ASSMEAGGTGFYEQY
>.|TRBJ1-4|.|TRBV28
ATSRPGTEKLF
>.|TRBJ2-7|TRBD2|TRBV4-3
ASSQELPGLAGLHYEQY
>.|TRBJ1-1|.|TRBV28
ASTRVLSEAF
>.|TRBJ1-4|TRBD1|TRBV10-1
ASRIQGGGNEKLF
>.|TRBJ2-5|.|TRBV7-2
ASSSLETQY
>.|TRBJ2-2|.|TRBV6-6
ASAVVARGGELF